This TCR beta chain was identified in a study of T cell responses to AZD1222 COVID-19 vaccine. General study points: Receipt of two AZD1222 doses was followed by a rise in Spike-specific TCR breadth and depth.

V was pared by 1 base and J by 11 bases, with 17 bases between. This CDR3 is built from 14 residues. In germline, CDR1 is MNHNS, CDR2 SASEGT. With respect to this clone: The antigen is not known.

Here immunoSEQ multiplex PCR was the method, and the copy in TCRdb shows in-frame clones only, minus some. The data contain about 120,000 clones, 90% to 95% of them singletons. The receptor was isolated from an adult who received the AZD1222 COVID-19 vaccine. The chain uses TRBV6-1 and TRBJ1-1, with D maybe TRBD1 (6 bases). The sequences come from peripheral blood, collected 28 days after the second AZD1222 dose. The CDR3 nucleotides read TGTGCCAGCAGTGAAGTGCGTTTTGGGGGCGGGGCTTTCTTT. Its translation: CASSEVRFGGGAFF.